A selection of T cell receptor beta chains follows, all from one sample in a study of OX40 agonist ivuxolimab in advanced cancers. Only in-frame clones appear in the TCRdb table, and some are missing; sequencing was by immunoSEQ multiplex PCR. In the table there are 67,000 or so clones, just over 85% of which are singletons. Material: CD4+ or CD8+ T cells sorted from blood, obtained in a trial of the OX40 agonist ivuxolimab. The receptors stem from an adult with an advanced solid tumor such as melanoma, head and neck, liver or kidney cancer. CDR3s include the opening cysteine and the closing phenylalanine or tryptophan. A D gene is named only where the DNA matches it firmly.

TRBD1	TRBV5-1	TRBJ1-1	CASSSTGGDEAFF	TGCGCCAGCAGCTCGACAGGGGGGGATGAAGCTTTCTTT
-	TRBV4-2	TRBJ1-4	CASSQQSAGPEKLFF	TGTGCCAGCAGCCAGCAGAGTGCAGGGCCTGAAAAACTGTTTTTT
-	TRBV2	TRBJ1-1	CASSDSAGVSFF	TGTGCCAGCAGTGACTCGGCAGGGGTATCTTTCTTT
TRBD1	TRBV5-1	TRBJ1-4	CASSLGQGGEKLFF	TGCGCCAGCAGCCTTGGACAGGGGGGAGAAAAACTGTTTTTT
-	TRBV4-3	TRBJ2-7	CASSQDRAGTAPYEQYF	TGCGCCAGCAGCCAAGATAGGGCAGGGACCGCTCCTTACGAGCAGTACTTC
TRBD1	TRBV5-1	TRBJ2-1	CASAGQVGNNEQFF	TGCGCCAGCGCAGGACAGGTTGGGAACAATGAGCAGTTCTTC
TRBD1	TRBV27	TRBJ2-5	CASSSQGMNGETQYF	TGTGCCAGCAGTTCACAGGGGATGAATGGGGAGACCCAGTACTTC
-	TRBV5-4	TRBJ1-1	CASRGERDTEAFF	TGTGCCAGCAGGGGTGAGAGAGACACTGAAGCTTTCTTT
TRBD1	TRBV5-1	TRBJ2-5	CASSTLSQGEETQYF	TGCGCCAGCAGTACGTTATCACAGGGGGAGGAGACCCAGTACTTC
-	TRBV5-1	TRBJ2-7	CASSLRAPTDEQYF	TGCGCCAGCAGCCTTCGGGCCCCCACGGACGAGCAGTACTTC
-	TRBV19	TRBJ1-3	CASSIVNFFGQPGNTIYF	TGTGCCAGTAGTATAGTAAATTTCTTCGGACAGCCTGGAAACACCATATATTTT
-	TRBV6-1	TRBJ1-4	CASSEGDTNEKLFF	TGTGCCAGCAGTGAAGGGGACACTAATGAAAAACTGTTTTTT
-	TRBV10-3	TRBJ1-1	CAISLKVNTEAFF	TGTGCCATCAGCTTAAAGGTGAACACTGAAGCTTTCTTT
TRBD2	TRBV10-1	TRBJ2-2	CASSESGAGLAGSGELFF	TGCGCCAGCAGTGAGTCCGGCGCGGGACTAGCGGGGTCCGGGGAGCTGTTTTTT
TRBD1	TRBV4-1	TRBJ1-2	CASSLRTGDGYTF	TGCGCCAGCAGCCTCAGGACAGGGGATGGCTACACCTTC
-	TRBV28	TRBJ2-1	CASSDDPTTFNWDNEQFF	TGTGCCAGCAGTGACGACCCAACTACATTTAACTGGGACAATGAGCAGTTCTTC
TRBD1	TRBV6-1	TRBJ2-2	CASSEATGGGSGELFF	TGTGCCAGCAGTGAAGCGACAGGGGGTGGTTCCGGGGAGCTGTTTTTT
-	TRBV5-1	TRBJ1-1	CASSLAAVPNAEAFF	TGCGCCAGCAGCTTGGCGGCAGTACCCAACGCTGAAGCTTTCTTT
TRBD1	TRBV19	TRBJ1-1	CASRWTGITEAFF	TGTGCCAGTAGGTGGACAGGGATCACTGAAGCTTTCTTT
TRBD1	TRBV6-1	TRBJ1-2	CASSEDRVVGYTF	TGTGCCAGCAGCGAAGACAGGGTTGTTGGCTACACCTTC
TRBD1	TRBV7-6	TRBJ1-6	CATTKQRAGAGGSPLHF	TGTGCCACCACTAAACAGAGGGCAGGGGCAGGGGGGTCACCCCTCCACTTT
-	TRBV28	TRBJ1-1	CASSLTVNTEAFF	TGTGCCAGCAGTTTGACAGTGAACACTGAAGCTTTCTTT